Included here is one T cell receptor beta chain sequence, with context. Its antigen is still unknown. These data belong to a study of T cells in Graves' hyperthyroidism and ophthalmopathy. RNA transcripts gave rise to amplified TCR beta CDR3 regions. When the TCR CDR3 underwent first-round RT-PCR, the HTBI primer set was used. TCRdb called the multiplex PCR reads again in MiXCR, with one record for every CDR3 protein. The table records roughly 550,000 distinct CDR3 sequences, about 15% of them present only once. Study-level results: Blood also held most thyroid clonotypes expanded beyond 0.001.

Ophthalmopathy patients had moderate-to-severe active disease, CAS ≥3, NOSPECS ≥4, and disease duration under 3 months. Clinical symptoms, serum thyroxine and TRAb, thyroid ultrasound and orbital computed tomography were used for the diagnoses. V was trimmed by 4 bases and J by 9 bases, leaving 13 bases between them. Germline values: CDR1 MGHRA, CDR2 YSYEKL. This CDR3 comprises 13 residues. The receptor comes from a woman aged 25 to 39 with Graves' ophthalmopathy. The chain employs TRBV4-1 and TRBJ2-1; no definite D call. Specimen: blood. The CDR3 bases are TGCGCCAGCAGCCGCGGTCCCGCCTCTGAGCAGTTCTTC. Encoded protein: CASSRGPASEQFF.